This TCR beta chain came from a study of response to subunit inactivated influenza vaccine. With respect to this clonotype: Its specificity is unknown.

Study-wide points: That few new T cells are recruited by each seasonal influenza vaccination was the authors' suggestion.

The CDR3 sequence is 16 residues long. With 4 bases clipped from V and 6 bases from J, the junction kept 10 bases outside the gene matches. Germline CDR1 and CDR2: SGHDT and YYEEEE. Each CDR3 protein is one row after TCRdb ran MiXCR on the RT-PCR reads. The table lists under 950,000 distinct CDR3 sequences, about 20% of them singletons. The clonotype originates from a man aged 45-60 years who received an inactivated influenza vaccine. This chain connects TRBV5-6 to TRBJ2-1, with 10 positions matching TRBD1. The source was PBMCs from blood, collected 4 to 6 days after vaccination. CDR3 DNA sequence: TGTGCCAGCAGCCCCCTCCGGGACAGGGGCGCCAATGAGCAGTTCTTC. It specifies CASSPLRDRGANEQFF.